This T cell receptor beta chain originates from a study of blood T cell repertoires in COVID-19. Study context: Researchers got acute and convalescent COVID-19 samples from the United States, Italy and Spain.

Libraries were prepared by immunoSEQ multiplex PCR; TCRdb keeps only in-frame clonotypes and omits some of them. Here the sample spans some 120,000 clones, 75% to 85% being singletons. V lost 0 bases, J lost 10 bases, and 7 bases stayed unmatched. The CDR3 is 15 amino acids. The germline V gene encodes CDR1 LGHNA and CDR2 YNFKEQ. V gene TRBV4-2 combines with J gene TRBJ2-1; 9 bases agree with TRBD2. The TCR comes from a human donor in a cohort sampled during active COVID-19. Sequencing was done on a sample of peripheral blood. The CDR3 loop reads CASSQEASGGREQFF. The CDR3 coding sequence is TGTGCCAGCAGCCAAGAAGCCAGCGGGGGGAGGGAGCAGTTCTTC.